The 22 T cell receptor beta chains listed next were all sequenced from one sample in a study of shared clonotypes between healthy human individuals (dated by TCRdb to the early 2020s). Receptor libraries were prepared by the immunoSEQ multiplex PCR assay. TCRdb took this table from immuneACCESS and kept in-frame rearrangements with V and J called. Such tables lack part of the clones; where checked against another copy, unresolved V genes explain under half of the gap, and the rest is unexplained. A total of 950,000 to 1,100,000 clones appear in this sample, approximately 76% of them only once. The leading ten clones occupy about 1.5% of the sample. Sequencing was carried out using memory CD4+ T cells sorted from blood. According to the study, the label for this sample's cell subset or site signals: CD45RA-negative fraction. These receptors all come from a man between 18 and 29 years old in good health.

The rearrangement uses TRBV4-3 and TRBJ1-3; D call uncertain. The germline V and J ends were trimmed by 5 bases and 0 bases, with 11 bases remaining between them. The CDR3 is 15 amino acids. Germline assignment: CDR1 LGHNA and CDR2 YSLEER. The CDR3 region has the DNA TGCGCCAGCAGCTACAGTCTCTTCTCTGGAAACACCATATATTTT. As protein: CASSYSLFSGNTIYF.

The rearrangement joins TRBV10-3 to TRBJ2-1; 11 bases align to TRBD2. Trimming took 2 bases from V and 4 from J; bases not matched to a gene: 10. Per the germline V gene, CDR1 is ENHRY and CDR2 is SYGVKD. The CDR3 runs 18 residues. The CDR3 nucleotides read TGTGCCATCAGTGAGAGTCTAGCGGGGGGCCCGACATACAATGAGCAGTTCTTC. Its translation: CAISESLAGGPTYNEQFF.

The J gene is TRBJ2-5, the V gene TRBV5-6, with D possibly TRBD1 on 6 matching bases. Per the germline V gene, CDR1 is SGHDT and CDR2 is YYEEEE. This CDR3 comprises 13 residues. V dropped 4 bases and J dropped 4 bases, with 11 bases sitting between them. CDR3 loop: CASSQTGSETQYF. The CDR3 nucleotides are TGTGCCAGCAGCCAAACAGGGTCAGAGACCCAGTACTTC.

This chain links TRBV19 with TRBJ2-2; no firm D call. The CDR3 spans 14 residues. V was pared by 7 bases and J by 1 base, with 10 bases between. Germline CDR1 is LNHDA and CDR2 is SQIVND (reference sequence). The CDR3 region has the DNA TGTGCCAGTAAGTCTGACGGGAACACCGGGGAGCTGTTTTTT. It encodes CASKSDGNTGELFF.

The chain carries TRBV19 and TRBJ1-2; tentatively, D is TRBD1 (5 bases). The germline gives CDR1 LNHDA, CDR2 SQIVND (reference sequence). This CDR3 region has 12 residues. The germline V and J ends were trimmed by 5 bases and 8 bases, with 12 bases remaining between them. The DNA for the CDR3 is TGTGCCAGTAGTGAGCAGGGCGGCGGCTACACCTTC. It translates to CASSEQGGGYTF.

CDR3 DNA sequence: TGTGCCAGCAGGTTACAGGGCTTGAACACTGAAGCTTTCTTT. Amino acids: CASRLQGLNTEAFF. The J gene is TRBJ1-1, the V gene TRBV6-5, with D possibly matching TRBD1 (6 bases). Between the trimmed V and J ends, which lost 6 bases and 0 bases, there was a span of 11 bases. This CDR3 contains 14 residues. CDR1 MNHEY and CDR2 SVGAGI come from the germline V gene.

The table lists this clone with a few counts. The V gene is TRBV10-3, the J gene TRBJ1-5; the D is unclear. Trimming pared 5 bases from V and 3 bases from J, leaving 8 bases between. The CDR3 loop spans 13 amino acids. Germline CDR1 and CDR2: ENHRY and SYGVKD. CDR3 amino acids: CAISTQDNQPQHF. The CDR3 DNA sequence: TGTGCCATCAGTACCCAGGACAATCAGCCCCAGCATTTT.

This clone was seen a few times. This chain's CDR3 is CASSLSGHSTDNEQFF. The CDR3 DNA sequence: TGTGCCAGCAGCTTATCGGGACACTCGACGGACAATGAGCAGTTCTTC. The chain combines TRBV7-3 with TRBJ2-1, with TRBD1 as a possible D gene (6 bases). The germline CDR1 and CDR2 sequences are SGHTA and FQGTGA. The V and J ends lost 2 bases and 5 bases respectively, with 16 bases between them. This CDR3 contains 16 residues.

The chain has TRBV5-4 and TRBJ2-2; D gene unclear. The length of the CDR3 is 13 residues. V lost 4 bases, J lost 5 bases, and 9 bases lay in between. The germline V gene encodes CDR1 SGHNT and CDR2 YYREEE (reference sequence). As DNA, the CDR3 is TGTGCCAGCAGCACCTCAGAAACCGGGGAGCTGTTTTTT. As protein: CASSTSETGELFF.

The chain has TRBV10-3 and TRBJ1-1, with 8 nucleotides matching TRBD1. The CDR3 contains 16 residues. V trimming: 5 bases; J trimming: 5 bases; junction bases outside the gene matches: 13. Germline CDR1 and CDR2: ENHRY and SYGVKD. The CDR3 protein is CAISQLVQGVETEAFF. CDR3 coding DNA: TGTGCCATCAGTCAGCTAGTACAGGGGGTGGAGACTGAAGCTTTCTTT.

V and J are TRBV11-2 and TRBJ2-5; 10 bases are shared with TRBD2. Germline assignment: CDR1 SGHAT and CDR2 FQNNGV. The V segment lost 3 bases and the J segment 7 bases; nucleotides outside the gene matches: 8. The CDR3 is 15 residues long. In nucleotides, the CDR3 is TGTGCCAGCAGCTTGAAGCGGGAGGGCCTTGGGACCCAGTACTTC. Its protein is CASSLKREGLGTQYF. The complete variable domain, with remaining parts taken from reference TRBV11-2 and TRBJ2-5, reads EAGVAQSPRYKIIEKRQSVAFWCNPISGHATLYWYQQILGQGPKLLIQFQNNGVVDDSQLPKDRFSAERLKGVDSTLKIQPAKLEDSAVYLCASSLKREGLGTQYFGPGTRLLVL.

The rearrangement joins TRBV19 to TRBJ2-1, with TRBD2 identical over 16 bases. Germline values: CDR1 LNHDA, CDR2 SQIVND (reference sequence). This CDR3 is built from 15 residues. The J segment lost 10 bases and the V segment lost 5 bases, leaving 5 bases of the junction unmatched. CDR3 sequence (DNA): TGTGCCAGTAGTCCTGGGACTAGCGGGAGGGGGGAGCAGTTCTTC. This encodes CASSPGTSGRGEQFF.

The V gene is TRBV9, the J gene TRBJ1-1; 7 bases match TRBD1. With V trimmed by 2 bases and J by 0 bases, 4 bases remained unmatched. CDR1 SGDLS and CDR2 YYNGEE come from the germline V gene. This CDR3 contains 15 residues. CDR3 bases: TGTGCCAGCAGCGTCGGGACAGTCCTGAACACTGAAGCTTTCTTT. Its protein product is CASSVGTVLNTEAFF.

V is TRBV9 and J is TRBJ2-7; D might be TRBD2 (7 bases). This CDR3 spans 15 amino acids. The V end lost 4 bases, the J end lost 2 bases, and 16 bases lay between the germline ends. Per germline, CDR1 SGDLS and CDR2 YYNGEE. Here the CDR3 DNA reads TGTGCCAGCAGCACAGGCGGGGGACAAACCTACGAGCAGTACTTC. Translated, it gives CASSTGGGQTYEQYF.

The gene calls are TRBV2 and TRBJ1-3; D is unclear. Germline V gene data show CDR1 as SNHLY and CDR2 as FYNNEI. With 4 bases removed from V and 4 bases from J, the gap between germline ends came to 5 bases. The CDR3 is 12 residues long. In DNA, the CDR3 is TGTGCCAGCAGTGTACTCGGAAACACCATATATTTT. Translation: CASSVLGNTIYF.

This sequence joins TRBV9 and TRBJ2-3; possible D gene TRBD2, 6 bases. V lost 4 bases to trimming and J lost 2 bases, with 14 bases between them. Germline-derived CDR1 and CDR2 are SGDLS and YYNGEE. The CDR3 consists of 15 residues. The CDR3 nucleotides are TGTGCCAGCAGCTTCGGGAGCCCCGTCACAGATACGCAGTATTTT. Translated, it gives CASSFGSPVTDTQYF.

The genes are TRBV6-5 and TRBJ1-1, with D unclear. The ends were cut back, 2 bases at V and 4 bases at J, with 5 bases in the middle. This CDR3 is built from 12 residues. The germline gives CDR1 MNHEY, CDR2 SVGAGI. In DNA, the CDR3 is TGTGCCAGCAGTTACGGCCCCACTGAAGCTTTCTTT. Translated: CASSYGPTEAFF.

The J gene is TRBJ2-7, the V gene TRBV11-1; D not resolved. Germline-derived CDR1 and CDR2 are SGHAT and FQDESV (reference sequence). There are 12 residues in the CDR3. Trimming removed 7 bases at V and 4 bases at J, with 11 bases between. This CDR3 is CASTDDPYEQYF. CDR3 bases: TGTGCCAGCACCGATGATCCTTACGAGCAGTACTTC.

This clone appeared once. V gene TRBV19 combines with J gene TRBJ1-6; 9 bases line up with TRBD1. Trimming took 5 bases from V and 5 from J; bases not matched to a gene: 7. This CDR3 spans 16 amino acids. Per germline, CDR1 LNHDA and CDR2 SQIVND (reference sequence). CDR3 in amino acids: CASSWSRTGDNSPLHF. Written as DNA, the CDR3 is TGTGCCAGTAGTTGGTCCCGGACAGGGGATAATTCACCCCTCCACTTT.

The V gene is TRBV29-1, the J gene TRBJ2-7; 8 nucleotides agree with TRBD1. The germline V gene has CDR1 SQVTM and CDR2 ANQGSEA. This CDR3 has 13 amino acids. After removal of 7 bases from V and 6 bases from J, the junction contained 11 bases not matched to a gene. The CDR3 DNA is TGCAGCGGGAGGGACAGGACGTGGGGCGAGCAGTACTTC. This encodes CSGRDRTWGEQYF.

CDR3 in DNA: TGTGCCAGCAGCCAAACGACAGGGGGTAACAACTATGGCTACACCTTC. It is translated as CASSQTTGGNNYGYTF. This chain links TRBV14 with TRBJ1-2; 9 bases fit TRBD1. The germline CDR1 and CDR2 sequences are SGHDN and FVKESK. The CDR3 has 16 amino acids. The ends lost 2 bases at V and 2 bases at J; junction bases unmatched: 6. The full variable domain, in which reference TRBV14 and TRBJ1-2 provide the parts outside the CDR3, is EAGVTQFPSHSVIEKGQTVTLRCDPISGHDNLYWYRRVMGKEIKFLLHFVKESKQDESGMPNNRFLAERTGGTYSTLKVQPAELEDSGVYFCASSQTTGGNNYGYTFGSGTRLTVV.

The rearrangement links TRBV6-5 to TRBJ1-1; D is unclear. CDR3 length equals 14 residues. Germline loops: CDR1 MNHEY, CDR2 SVGAGI. V was pared by 7 bases and J by 1 base, with 13 bases between. The CDR3 nucleotides are TGTGCCAGCACCCGAGGTGGGGAGAACACTGAAGCTTTCTTT. This encodes CASTRGGENTEAFF.